Reported below is one TCR beta chain. Its antigen remains unidentified. The sample originates from a study of blood T cells in healthy people across ages. General study points: Donor CMV status, an unknown factor, possibly confounded changes in expanded clonotypes.

The use of a sample-barcoded 5' primer and a J-beta primer mix characterized a second PCR of roughly 6 to 12 cycles. All samples yielded 3 million or more CDR3-containing paired-end reads. Using its own MiXCR run on the 5' RACE reads, TCRdb lists one record per CDR3 protein. The data show around 650,000 distinct CDR3 sequences, about 32% seen once. Trimming pared 4 bases from V and 10 bases from J, leaving 20 bases between. The V gene's germline CDR1 is MNHEY and CDR2 SVGAGI. This CDR3 is built from 16 residues. Material for sequencing was blood. This rearrangement joins TRBV6-5 to TRBJ1-6, with TRBD1 as a possible D gene (6 bases). The receptor comes from a woman older than 75 in good health. The CDR3 here is CASSSGGGSLGSPLHF. The CDR3 coding sequence is TGTGCCAGCAGTTCGGGGGGGGGCAGCCTAGGCTCACCCCTCCACTTT.